These 11 T cell receptor beta chains share one sample of origin, sequenced in a study of T cells in Graves' hyperthyroidism and ophthalmopathy. Authors of the study amplified TCR beta CDR3 regions from RNA transcripts. The HTBI primer set was used in a first-round RT-PCR of the TCR CDR3. TCRdb independently ran MiXCR on the multiplex PCR reads; one entry per CDR3 protein. Of roughly 350,000 distinct CDR3 sequences in the sample, more than 12% were seen once. The sample was blood. The receptors come from a woman between 25 and 40 years old with Graves' ophthalmopathy.

Ten or more counts support this clonotype. This chain joins TRBV27 and TRBJ1-1; D perhaps matches TRBD1 (5 bases). Germline values: CDR1 MNHEY, CDR2 SMNVEV (reference sequence). The V end was cut by 4 bases, the J end by 3 bases, with 9 bases between. The CDR3 extends over 13 amino acids. The CDR3 region is CASSSKGDTEAFF. The CDR3 DNA reads as TGTGCCAGCAGTTCAAAAGGGGACACTGAAGCTTTCTTT.

This clonotype was picked up many times. This chain joins TRBV28 and TRBJ1-1; 8 bases are shared with TRBD1. CDR1 and CDR2 from the germline V gene are MDHEN and SYDVKM. CDR3 length equals 13 residues. The J segment lost 4 bases and the V segment lost 6 bases, leaving 4 bases of the junction unmatched. CDR3 amino acids: CASRTGEGTEAFF. For the CDR3, the DNA is TGTGCCAGCAGGACAGGGGAGGGCACTGAAGCTTTCTTT. The full variable domain, in which reference TRBV28 and TRBJ1-1 provide the parts outside the CDR3, is DVKVTQSSRYLVKRTGEKVFLECVQDMDHENMFWYRQDPGLGLRLIYFSYDVKMKEKGDIPEGYSVSREKKERFSLILESASTNQTSMYLCASRTGEGTEAFFGQGTRLTVV.

This clonotype was seen many times. The V call is TRBV2, the J call TRBJ1-6, with D perhaps TRBD1 (6 bases). V gave up 2 bases and J gave up 15 bases, with 11 bases separating them. The length of the CDR3 is 12 residues. Germline V gene lookup returns CDR1 SNHLY and CDR2 FYNNEI. CDR3 nucleotide sequence: TGTGCCAGCAGTGAAATCGGGGACATCCTCCACTTT. Translation gives CASSEIGDILHF. Full variable domain (remainder filled in from reference TRBV2 and TRBJ1-6): EPEVTQTPSHQVTQMGQEVILRCVPISNHLYFYWYRQILGQKVEFLVSFYNNEISEKSEIFDDQFSVERPDGSNFTLKIRSTKLEDSAMYFCASSEIGDILHFGNGTRLTVT.

This clonotype was counted ten times or more. The chain employs TRBV7-9 and TRBJ2-3; the D is unclear. The V gene lost 2 bases and the J gene lost 4 bases, with 19 bases spanning the gap. The germline V gene has CDR1 SEHNR and CDR2 FQNEAQ (reference sequence). This CDR3 contains 17 residues. This chain's CDR3 is CASSLSPHFEKPDTQYF. CDR3 nucleotide sequence: TGTGCCAGCAGCTTATCGCCCCACTTCGAGAAACCAGATACGCAGTATTTT.

This clonotype appeared many times. The rearrangement uses TRBV5-8 and TRBJ2-3; D gene uncertain. This CDR3 region has 16 residues. Trimming took off 0 bases at V and 0 bases at J, with 11 bases between the two ends. CDR1 SGHTS and CDR2 YDEGEE come from the germline V gene. DNA of the CDR3: TGTGCCAGCAGCTTGGCGGTTGCGGAAAGCACAGATACGCAGTATTTT. Its protein is CASSLAVAESTDTQYF.

The chain recombines TRBV19 with TRBJ1-1; the match to TRBD1 covers 7 bases. Unmatched junction bases numbered 5, after V lost 4 bases and J lost 0 bases. From germline, CDR1 is LNHDA and CDR2 SQIVND (reference sequence). This CDR3 has 15 residues. This chain's CDR3 is CASSRDSNMNTEAFF. CDR3 nucleotides: TGTGCCAGTAGTAGGGACAGTAATATGAACACTGAAGCTTTCTTT.

This clonotype has more than one count but fewer than ten. The genes are TRBV6-5 and TRBJ1-3; a weak D match, TRBD1 (5 bases). Trimming stripped 4 bases from V and 4 bases from J, with 11 bases between. The length of the CDR3 is 14 residues. Germline V gene lookup returns CDR1 MNHEY and CDR2 SVGAGI. CDR3 sequence (DNA): TGTGCCAGCAGTTCCCGACAGTCCGGAAACACCATATATTTT. It codes for CASSSRQSGNTIYF.

This clonotype came up many times. This rearrangement joins TRBV28 to TRBJ2-1, with D tentatively TRBD1 (5 bases). The V gene lost 7 bases and the J gene lost 5 bases, with 18 bases spanning the gap. This CDR3 is built from 15 residues. CDR1 and CDR2 from the germline V gene are MDHEN and SYDVKM. The CDR3 loop is CASTRAGATDNEQFF. DNA for the CDR3: TGTGCCAGCACCAGGGCTGGGGCAACGGACAATGAGCAGTTCTTC.

This clonotype was observed many times. The chain recombines TRBV13 with TRBJ1-2; perhaps TRBD1 as D (5 bases). Trimming took 4 bases from V and 4 from J, leaving 19 bases between them. The CDR3 length is 16 residues. Germline V lookup: CDR1 PRHDT, CDR2 FYEKMQ (reference sequence). CDR3 bases: TGTGCCAGCAGCTACCCAGGGAGGGAGACCCTCTATGGCTACACCTTC. It codes for CASSYPGRETLYGYTF. Full variable domain (remainder filled in from reference TRBV13 and TRBJ1-2): AAGVIQSPRHLIKEKRETATLKCYPIPRHDTVYWYQQGPGQDPQFLISFYEKMQSDKGSIPDRFSAQQFSDYHSELNMSSLELGDSALYFCASSYPGRETLYGYTFGSGTRLTVV.

This sequence joins TRBV4-1 and TRBJ2-7, with 7 bases aligning to TRBD2. The CDR3 runs to 18 residues. Trimming at V came to 0 bases and at J to 0 bases, leaving 11 bases not matched to a gene. CDR1 MGHRA and CDR2 YSYEKL come from the germline V gene. The CDR3 sequence is CASSQDPAGELISYEQYF. CDR3 DNA sequence: TGCGCCAGCAGCCAAGATCCCGCGGGGGAGCTTATCTCCTACGAGCAGTACTTC.

This clonotype was counted many times. The chain has TRBV18 and TRBJ1-4; possible D gene TRBD1, 6 bases. The CDR3 is 15 amino acids. The V gene's germline CDR1 is KGHSH and CDR2 LQKENI. V lost 6 bases to trimming and J lost 7 bases, with 18 bases between them. CDR3 sequence reads: CASSEQGTSAEKLFF. The CDR3 region has the DNA TGTGCCAGCTCCGAACAAGGGACATCGGCTGAAAAACTGTTTTTT.